This T cell receptor (beta chain) was sequenced for a study of CD8+ T cells in alopecia areata. It was cDNA, reverse transcribed from extracted RNA, that served as the sequencing template. Profiling relied on immunoSEQ multiplex PCR, and the TCRdb table lists in-frame clones only, not all of them. The sample has 150,000 to 200,000 clones; 58% are singletons. Trimming stripped 7 bases from V and 3 bases from J, with 10 bases between. The CDR3 runs to 12 residues. Germline assignment: CDR1 SNHLY and CDR2 FYNNEI. Treatment given: oral pan-JAK inhibitor, 5-10 mg twice daily. The sorting of PBMCs gave CD4+ and CD8+ T cells. This clone was found a few times.

The chain has TRBV2 and TRBJ2-7; D remains ambiguous. The sequencing used CD4+ T cells sorted from blood, collected at week 24, from a patient treated with tofacitinib. The origin of this receptor is a human donor with alopecia areata. This CDR3 reads CASIFSGYEQYF. The CDR3 DNA reads TGTGCCAGCATATTCTCCGGCTACGAGCAGTACTTC.